This entry features one TCR beta chain sequence. The donors were all Caucasian adults (living in Nashville, Tennessee). This entry comes from a study of shared clonotypes between healthy human individuals. CDR3 length: 13 residues. Between the trimmed V and J ends, which lost 4 bases and 3 bases, there was a span of 10 bases. Germline CDR1 GTSNPN, CDR2 SVGIG (reference sequence). The study ran the assay at deep level. Libraries were prepared by immunoSEQ multiplex PCR; TCRdb keeps only in-frame clonotypes and omits some of them. The sample records more than 450,000 clones, about four fifths being singletons.

The TCR was taken from a woman aged 40 to 55 in good health. Some clones in this sample may be carry-over from other donors' samples. Sequenced sample: PBMCs. This chain connects TRBV30 to TRBJ1-5; D perhaps matches TRBD1 (6 bases). CDR3 DNA: TGTGCCTGGACCCCGGGACACAATCAGCCCCAGCATTTT. Amino acid sequence: CAWTPGHNQPQHF.